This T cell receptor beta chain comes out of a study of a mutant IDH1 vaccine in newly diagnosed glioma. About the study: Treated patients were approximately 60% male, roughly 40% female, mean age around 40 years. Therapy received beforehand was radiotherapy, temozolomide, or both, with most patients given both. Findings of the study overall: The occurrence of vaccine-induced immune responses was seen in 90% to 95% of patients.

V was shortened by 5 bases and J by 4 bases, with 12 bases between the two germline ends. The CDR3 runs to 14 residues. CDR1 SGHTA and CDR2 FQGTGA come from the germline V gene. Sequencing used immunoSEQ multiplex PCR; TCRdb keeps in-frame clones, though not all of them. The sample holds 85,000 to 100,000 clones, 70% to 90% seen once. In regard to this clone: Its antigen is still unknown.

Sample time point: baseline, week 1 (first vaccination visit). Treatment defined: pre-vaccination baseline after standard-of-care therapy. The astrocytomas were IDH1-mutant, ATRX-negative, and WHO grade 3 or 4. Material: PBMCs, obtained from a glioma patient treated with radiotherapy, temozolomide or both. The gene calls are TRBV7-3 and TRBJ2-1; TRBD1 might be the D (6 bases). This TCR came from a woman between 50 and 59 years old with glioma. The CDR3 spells CASSLRGAYNEQFF. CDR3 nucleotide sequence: TGTGCCAGCAGCCTCAGGGGAGCTTACAATGAGCAGTTCTTC.